This entry is about one T cell receptor (beta chain). These data come from a study of blood T cell repertoires in COVID-19. The wider study: Donors in the United States, Italy and Spain gave samples during acute or convalescent COVID-19. T cells, B-cell-depleted T cells, or PBMCs provided the cDNA or gDNA that served as material.

CDR1 and CDR2 (germline): LNHDA, SQIVND (reference sequence). There are 16 residues in the CDR3. V lost 5 bases and J 7 bases, leaving 21 bases between the germline ends. Enrollment of patients from Seattle took place during active infection, with longitudinal follow-up. This table comes from immunoSEQ multiplex PCR, and its TCRdb copy is limited to in-frame clones, with some not included. In the table there are approximately 200,000 clones, about 76% of which are singletons. Sample: peripheral blood. The origin of this receptor is a woman in her thirties or forties with COVID-19, enrolled during active disease. The rearrangement uses TRBV19 and TRBJ2-1; the D gene is possibly TRBD1 (8 bases). DNA for the CDR3: TGTGCCAGTAGTTGGGGCGGGGGACAGGCTGGAAATGAGCAGTTCTTC. Translation gives CASSWGGGQAGNEQFF. Complete variable domain (other parts from reference TRBV19 and TRBJ2-1): DGGITQSPKYLFRKEGQNVTLSCEQNLNHDAMYWYRQDPGQGLRLIYYSQIVNDFQKGDIAEGYSVSREKKESFPLTVTSAQKNPTAFYLCASSWGGGQAGNEQFFGPGTRLTVL.